This TCR beta chain was observed in a study of shared clonotypes between healthy human individuals. It was CD45RO-negative cells, positively selected for CCR7, that made up naive CD8 cells, with terminally differentiated effector memory CD45RA+ cells excluded. Each donor was a Caucasian adult residing in Nashville, Tennessee. With regard to this clone: Antigen specificity is unknown.

General observations from the study: Tissues were not sampled, only blood, and their repertoires likely differ. Even with large depth, rarefaction showed that sorted-subset sequencing was incomplete.

The assay was carried out at the deep level. The data were produced by immunoSEQ multiplex PCR, yet TCRdb's version contains in-frame clones alone and is incomplete. Of a few million clones listed, about 94% were seen once; the top ten hold 1.5% to 2%. Trimming at V came to 0 bases and at J to 0 bases, leaving 15 bases not matched to a gene. CDR1 and CDR2 from the germline V gene are SGDLS and YYNGEE. The CDR3 has 20 residues. The specimen was naive CD8+ T cells from PBMCs. V and J are TRBV9 and TRBJ2-3, with 8 bases fitting TRBD2. The sequence came from a man between 18 and 29 years old in good health. Some clones in this sample may be carry-over from other donors' samples. This chain's CDR3 is CASSVASGRHENPSTDTQYF. DNA for the CDR3: TGTGCCAGCAGCGTAGCGAGCGGGAGACACGAGAATCCTAGCACAGATACGCAGTATTTT.